The present TCR beta chain was sequenced within a study of blood T cell repertoires in COVID-19. The wider study: There were acute and convalescent COVID-19 samples, and they came from the United States, Italy and Spain. T cells, B-cell-depleted T cells, or PBMCs supplied cDNA or gDNA.

Authors' processing steps: Scientists estimated how many nucleated cells there were by amplifying reference gene primers. Assay used: immunoSEQ multiplex PCR; TCRdb lists only in-frame clones, some missing. V, J and clone size reflect that table, while D and trimming were determined from the DNA. Among around 64,000 clones listed, 87% were seen once. This clone turned up a few times. The V gene's germline CDR1 is SNHLY and CDR2 FYNNEI. V lost 2 bases and J lost 13, with 18 bases in between. This CDR3 is 14 amino acids long. This TCR came from a man aged 50 to 60 with active COVID-19. The chain uses TRBV2 and TRBJ1-5; D gene uncertain. The specimen sequenced was peripheral blood. CDR3 nucleotides: TGTGCCAGCAGTGAAAACAATCTCCCCACATCTCAGCATTTT. Translated: CASSENNLPTSQHF.